The 3 T cell receptor beta chains in this list originate from one sample, sequenced in a study of cytomegalovirus exposure and HLA in healthy donors. PCR used 60 Vbeta primers and 13 Jbeta primers. Profiling relied on immunoSEQ multiplex PCR, and the TCRdb table lists in-frame clones only, not all of them. The sample consists of roughly 160,000 clones, approximately 88% of them appearing once. The material sequenced was PBMCs. All receptors come from a man aged 30 to 39 in good health and CMV-seronegative.

The V gene is TRBV5-1, the J gene TRBJ1-6; the match to TRBD1 covers 7 bases. Germline values: CDR1 SGHRS, CDR2 YFSETQ. CDR3 length equals 15 residues. The V and J ends lost 2 bases and 4 bases, in that order; junction bases with no gene match: 3. CDR3 sequence reads: CASSFQGVYNSPLHF. The CDR3 DNA follows: TGCGCCAGCAGCTTTCAGGGGGTTTATAATTCACCCCTCCACTTT.

The J gene is TRBJ2-7, the V gene TRBV5-6; possible D gene TRBD1, 6 bases. The CDR3 is made up of 12 amino acids. V lost 6 bases and J lost 6, with 13 bases in between. Germline V lookup: CDR1 SGHDT, CDR2 YYEEEE. DNA of the CDR3: TGTGCCAGCACCCAGGTAGGGGGCGAGCAGTACTTC. Protein product: CASTQVGGEQYF. The variable domain in full, with the rest retrieved from reference TRBV5-6 and TRBJ2-7, is DAGVTQSPTHLIKTRGQQVTLRCSPKSGHDTVSWYQQALGQGPQFIFQYYEEEERQRGNFPDRFSGHQFPNYSSELNVNALLLGDSALYLCASTQVGGEQYFGPGTRLTVT.

The rearrangement uses TRBV30 and TRBJ2-3, with 9 nucleotides matching TRBD2. This CDR3 has 17 amino acids. Looked up from germline, CDR1 is GTSNPN and CDR2 is SVGIG (reference sequence). After removal of 2 bases from V and 0 bases from J, the junction contained 9 bases not matched to a gene. This chain's CDR3 is CAWSPGTSPPSTDTQYF. The DNA for the CDR3 is TGTGCCTGGAGTCCGGGGACTAGCCCGCCGAGCACAGATACGCAGTATTTT.